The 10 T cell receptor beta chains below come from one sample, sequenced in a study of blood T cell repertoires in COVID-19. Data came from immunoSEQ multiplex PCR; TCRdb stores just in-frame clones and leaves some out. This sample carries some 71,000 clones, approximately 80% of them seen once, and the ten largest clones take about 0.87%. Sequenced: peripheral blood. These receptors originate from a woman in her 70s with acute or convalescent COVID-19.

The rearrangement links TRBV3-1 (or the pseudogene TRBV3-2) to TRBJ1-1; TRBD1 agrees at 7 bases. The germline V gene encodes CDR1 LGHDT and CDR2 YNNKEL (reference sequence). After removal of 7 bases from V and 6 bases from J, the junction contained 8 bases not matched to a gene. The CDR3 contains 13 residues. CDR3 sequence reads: CASNSIRGAEAFF. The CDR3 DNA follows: TGTGCCAGCAACTCAATCAGGGGGGCTGAAGCTTTCTTT.

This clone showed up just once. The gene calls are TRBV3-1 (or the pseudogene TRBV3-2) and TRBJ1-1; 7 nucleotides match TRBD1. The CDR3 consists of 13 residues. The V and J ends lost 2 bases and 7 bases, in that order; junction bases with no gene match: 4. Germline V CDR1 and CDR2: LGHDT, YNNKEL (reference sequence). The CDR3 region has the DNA TGTGCCAGCAGCCAAATACAGGGGCTTGAAGCTTTCTTT. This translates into CASSQIQGLEAFF.

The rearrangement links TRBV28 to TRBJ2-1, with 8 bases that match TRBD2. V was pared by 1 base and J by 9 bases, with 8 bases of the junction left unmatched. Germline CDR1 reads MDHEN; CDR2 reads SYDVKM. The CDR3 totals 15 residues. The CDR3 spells CASSLLGLVTAEQFF. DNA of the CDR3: TGTGCCAGCAGTTTATTGGGACTAGTAACGGCTGAGCAGTTCTTC.

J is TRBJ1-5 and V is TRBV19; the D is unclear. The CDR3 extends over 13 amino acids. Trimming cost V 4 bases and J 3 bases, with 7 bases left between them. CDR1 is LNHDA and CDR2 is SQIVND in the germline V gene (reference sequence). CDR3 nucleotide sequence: TGTGCCAGTAGTAAAGTCTACAATCAGCCCCAGCATTTT. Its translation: CASSKVYNQPQHF.

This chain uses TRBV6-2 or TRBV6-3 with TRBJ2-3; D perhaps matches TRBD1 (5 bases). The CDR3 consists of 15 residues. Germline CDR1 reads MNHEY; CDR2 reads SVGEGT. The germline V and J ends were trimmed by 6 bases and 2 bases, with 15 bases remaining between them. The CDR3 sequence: CASSPGRAITDTQYF. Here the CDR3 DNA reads TGTGCCAGCAGCCCCGGCAGGGCGATCACAGATACGCAGTATTTT.

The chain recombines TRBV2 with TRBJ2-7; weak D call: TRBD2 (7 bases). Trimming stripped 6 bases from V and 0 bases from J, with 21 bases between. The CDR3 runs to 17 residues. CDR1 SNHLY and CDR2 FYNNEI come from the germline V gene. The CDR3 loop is CASRRSGGRAGSYEQYF. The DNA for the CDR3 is TGTGCCAGCAGGCGATCGGGGGGCAGGGCTGGCTCCTACGAGCAGTACTTC.

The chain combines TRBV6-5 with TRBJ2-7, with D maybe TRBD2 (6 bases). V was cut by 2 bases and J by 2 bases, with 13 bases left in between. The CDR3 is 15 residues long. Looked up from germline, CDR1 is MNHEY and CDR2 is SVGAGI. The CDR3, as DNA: TGTGCCAGCAGTTACGGCGGGACGAATACCTACGAGCAGTACTTC. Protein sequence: CASSYGGTNTYEQYF.

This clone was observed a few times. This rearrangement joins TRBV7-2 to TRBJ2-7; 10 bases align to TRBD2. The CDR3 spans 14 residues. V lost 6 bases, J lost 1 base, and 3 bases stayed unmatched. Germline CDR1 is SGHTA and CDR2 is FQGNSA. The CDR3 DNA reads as TGTGCCAGCAGGGGGACTAGCGCATCCTACGAGCAGTACTTC. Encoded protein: CASRGTSASYEQYF.

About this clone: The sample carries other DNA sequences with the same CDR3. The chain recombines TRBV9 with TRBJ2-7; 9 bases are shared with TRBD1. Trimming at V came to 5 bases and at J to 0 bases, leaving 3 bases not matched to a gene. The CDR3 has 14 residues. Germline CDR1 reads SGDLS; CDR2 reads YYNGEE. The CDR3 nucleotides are TGTGCCAGCAGTGTGGACAGGGGCTCCTACGAGCAGTACTTC. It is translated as CASSVDRGSYEQYF.

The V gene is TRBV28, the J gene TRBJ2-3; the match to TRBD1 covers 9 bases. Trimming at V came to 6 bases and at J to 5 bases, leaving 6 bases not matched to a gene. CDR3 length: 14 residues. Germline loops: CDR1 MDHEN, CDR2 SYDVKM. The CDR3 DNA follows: TGTGCCAGCAGAAAACAGGGGGCCGGAGATACGCAGTATTTT. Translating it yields CASRKQGAGDTQYF.